The present entry profiles one T cell receptor (beta chain) with its context. What it binds is unknown. One end of the junction fails to match germline, which may point to a read error. Researchers took RNA transcripts and amplified the TCR beta CDR3 regions from them. HTBI primers drove first-round RT-PCR of the TCR CDR3. TCRdb ran MiXCR on the multiplex PCR reads and lists one entry per CDR3 protein. In the table there are over 200,000 distinct CDR3 sequences, about 15% of which are singletons. This specimen belongs to a study of T cells in Graves' hyperthyroidism and ophthalmopathy. Study-level findings and limits: Clonotypes that were expanded in thyroid above 0.001 mostly appeared in blood too.

The CDR3 is made up of 11 amino acids. The germline gives CDR1 SQVTM, CDR2 ANQGSEA. This clonotype was sampled from a man aged 45-65 years with Graves' hyperthyroidism. What was sequenced was blood. V gene TRBV29-1 combines with J gene TRBJ2-1; D possibly corresponds to TRBD2 (6 bases). CDR3 DNA: TGCAGCGTCACCAGGGAGGATGAGCGGTTCTTC. It is translated as CSVTREDERFF.